These 10 T cell receptor beta chains share one sample of origin, sequenced in a study of technical replicates of blood from a handful of donors. The table came from immunoSEQ multiplex PCR; TCRdb's copy has only in-frame clones and leaves some out. The table records fewer than 100,000 clones, 75% to 95% of them present only once. The specimen was T cells isolated from PBMCs. All receptors derive from a human donor in good health.

The chain employs TRBV30 and TRBJ2-5, with a tentative D call TRBD1 (5 bases). The germline gives CDR1 GTSNPN, CDR2 SVGIG (reference sequence). The length of the CDR3 is 14 residues. Trimming shortened V by 2 bases and J by 5 bases, and 15 bases separated the two germline ends. The CDR3 nucleotides are TGTGCCTGGAGTATTGGTATGGGGCCGGAGACCCAGTACTTC. Protein: CAWSIGMGPETQYF.

V is TRBV10-3 and J is TRBJ2-1; weak D call: TRBD2 (5 bases). Germline CDR1 ENHRY, CDR2 SYGVKD. Trimming took 6 bases from V and 2 from J, leaving 14 bases between them. CDR3 length equals 15 residues. The CDR3 spells CAISPRDGTYNEQFF. The CDR3, as DNA: TGTGCCATCAGCCCACGGGATGGCACCTACAATGAGCAGTTCTTC.

CDR3: CASSPGGDYGEQYF. The CDR3 DNA is TGTGCCAGCTCACCAGGCGGGGATTATGGCGAGCAGTACTTC. This rearrangement joins TRBV18 to TRBJ2-7, with D perhaps matching TRBD2 (6 bases). The ends were cut back, 2 bases at V and 6 bases at J, with 14 bases in the middle. The CDR3 spans 14 residues. CDR1 is KGHSH and CDR2 is LQKENI in the germline V gene.

CDR3 coding DNA: TGTGCCAGCAGTCCGGGACTAGTTGGTTATGAGCAGTTCTTC. This encodes CASSPGLVGYEQFF. The chain employs TRBV6-5 and TRBJ2-1; TRBD2 agrees at 8 bases. The CDR3 contains 14 residues. Germline V gene sequence: CDR1 MNHEY, CDR2 SVGAGI. The junction had 8 bases not matched to a gene; V was cut back by 5 bases and J by 8 bases.

The rearrangement uses TRBV5-6 and TRBJ2-7; maybe TRBD2 (6 bases). With 5 bases removed from V and 3 bases from J, the gap between germline ends came to 18 bases. The CDR3 is made up of 15 amino acids. The germline CDR1 and CDR2 sequences are SGHDT and YYEEEE. Written as DNA, the CDR3 is TGTGCCAGCAGTTCGAGGGACTTACGCGGCTACGAGCAGTACTTC. Amino acids: CASSSRDLRGYEQYF.

In this sample, this clone turned up a few times. The V call is TRBV30, the J call TRBJ1-5; 7 positions agree with TRBD1. This CDR3 is 14 amino acids long. Germline lookup yields CDR1 GTSNPN and CDR2 SVGIG (reference sequence). J lost 4 bases, V lost 3 bases, and 6 bases had no gene match. Here the CDR3 reads CAWSRTGPNQPQHF. The DNA for the CDR3 is TGTGCCTGGAGCAGGACAGGCCCTAATCAGCCCCAGCATTTT. Combining the CDR3 with reference TRBV30 and TRBJ1-5 gives the whole variable domain SQTIHQWPATLVQPVGSPLSLECTVEGTSNPNLYWYRQAAGRGLQLLFYSVGIGQISSEVPQNLSASRPQDRQFILSSKKLLLSDSGFYLCAWSRTGPNQPQHFGDGTRLSIL.

The chain is built from TRBV14 and TRBJ1-6; D not certain. CDR1 is SGHDN and CDR2 is FVKESK in the germline V gene. There are 16 residues in the CDR3. Trimming left V 0 bases short and J 9 bases short, with 15 bases between. The CDR3 sequence is CASSQEPFSFSSPLHF. The CDR3 bases are TGTGCCAGCAGCCAAGAGCCGTTCTCCTTCAGTTCACCCCTCCACTTT. The whole variable domain, filled in from reference TRBV14 and TRBJ1-6, reads EAGVTQFPSHSVIEKGQTVTLRCDPISGHDNLYWYRRVMGKEIKFLLHFVKESKQDESGMPNNRFLAERTGGTYSTLKVQPAELEDSGVYFCASSQEPFSFSSPLHFGNGTRLTVT.

The chain joins TRBV11-2 to TRBJ1-1, with D possibly matching TRBD1 (5 bases). This CDR3 is built from 16 residues. Germline V gene sequence: CDR1 SGHAT, CDR2 FQNNGV. Trimming stripped 4 bases from V and 8 bases from J, with 23 bases between. The CDR3 region has the DNA TGTGCCAGCAGCTCCCCCCCCCGACGCGGCAGGGCCGAAGCTTTCTTT. Translation gives CASSSPPRRGRAEAFF. Complete variable domain (other parts from reference TRBV11-2 and TRBJ1-1): EAGVAQSPRYKIIEKRQSVAFWCNPISGHATLYWYQQILGQGPKLLIQFQNNGVVDDSQLPKDRFSAERLKGVDSTLKIQPAKLEDSAVYLCASSSPPRRGRAEAFFGQGTRLTVV.

The rearrangement uses TRBV2 and TRBJ1-1, with D tentatively TRBD1 (5 bases). The CDR3 spans 14 residues. V gave up 3 bases and J gave up 1 base, with 9 bases separating them. Germline-derived CDR1 and CDR2 are SNHLY and FYNNEI. CDR3 amino acids: CASSEVGGNTEAFF. In DNA, the CDR3 is TGTGCCAGCAGTGAGGTCGGGGGGAACACTGAAGCTTTCTTT.

The chain employs TRBV19 and TRBJ1-2, with D unclear. V lost 2 bases, J lost 0 bases, and 16 bases lay in between. The CDR3 totals 17 residues. Germline-derived CDR1 and CDR2 are LNHDA and SQIVND (reference sequence). The CDR3 reads CASSILGELSPNYGYTF. CDR3 DNA sequence: TGTGCCAGTAGTATACTTGGGGAGCTATCGCCTAACTATGGCTACACCTTC.